A single sample is the source of the 28 T cell receptor beta chains below, sequenced in a study of radiation and T cells in renal cell carcinoma. Time point indicated: blood 4 weeks post-SBRT, at nephrectomy. Treatment specified: 15 Gy SBRT to primary tumor, nephrectomy 4 weeks later. Profiling relied on immunoSEQ multiplex PCR, and the TCRdb table lists in-frame clones only, not all of them. The data contain about 78,000 clones, 80% to 90% of them singletons. This sample comprised blood, obtained from a patient whose treatment included radiotherapy and nephrectomy. Receptors originate from a woman aged 65 to 85 with renal cell carcinoma.

V gene TRBV5-1 combines with J gene TRBJ2-3; 8 bases align to TRBD2. With V trimmed by 5 bases and J by 6 bases, 11 bases remained unmatched. Germline V gene data show CDR1 as SGHRS and CDR2 as YFSETQ. The CDR3 loop spans 15 amino acids. CDR3 in amino acids: CASSFAGGSRDTQYF. CDR3 sequence (DNA): TGCGCCAGCAGTTTCGCGGGGGGCTCCCGGGATACGCAGTATTTT.

The chain combines TRBV6-5 with TRBJ1-6; 9 bases align to TRBD1. Trimming at V came to 8 bases and at J to 7 bases, leaving 9 bases not matched to a gene. The CDR3 runs to 15 residues. CDR1 MNHEY and CDR2 SVGAGI come from the germline V gene. The CDR3 region is CASCLDRGGNSPLHF. CDR3 coding DNA: TGTGCCAGCTGCCTGGACAGGGGCGGGAATTCACCCCTCCACTTT.

This clone was seen only once. V is TRBV4-2 and J is TRBJ2-5; 12 bases map to TRBD2. The CDR3 is 17 amino acids. V trimming: 0 bases; J trimming: 3 bases; junction bases outside the gene matches: 5. CDR1 and CDR2 (germline): LGHNA, YNFKEQ. Here the CDR3 reads CASSQEGGLAGEETQYF. As DNA, the CDR3 is TGTGCCAGCAGCCAAGAGGGGGGACTAGCGGGCGAAGAGACCCAGTACTTC.

This rearrangement joins TRBV6-1 to TRBJ2-7; tentatively, D is TRBD1 or TRBD2 (5 bases each). The CDR3 length is 14 residues. In germline, CDR1 is MNHNS, CDR2 SASEGT. Trimming removed 6 bases from V and 1 base from J, with 13 bases in between. CDR3 region: CASRAGTDSYEQYF. Written as DNA, the CDR3 is TGTGCCAGCAGGGCCGGGACGGATTCCTACGAGCAGTACTTC.

This chain links TRBV30 with TRBJ1-2, with D maybe TRBD1 (6 bases). The germline V gene encodes CDR1 GTSNPN and CDR2 SVGIG (reference sequence). The CDR3 runs to 13 residues. Trimming left V 3 bases short and J 2 bases short, with 10 bases between. CDR3 region: CAWRSGENYGYTF. CDR3 in DNA: TGTGCCTGGAGGTCAGGGGAGAACTATGGCTACACCTTC.

The chain has TRBV19 and TRBJ2-6, with D unclear. The CDR3 is 15 residues long. CDR1 is LNHDA and CDR2 is SQIVND in the germline V gene (reference sequence). Trimming stripped 2 bases from V and 0 bases from J, with 5 bases between. DNA of the CDR3: TGTGCCAGTAGTATAACGGGCTCTGGGGCCAACGTCCTGACTTTC. It is translated as CASSITGSGANVLTF.

V and J are TRBV19 and TRBJ1-2; D might be TRBD1 (5 bases). In germline, CDR1 is LNHDA, CDR2 SQIVND (reference sequence). This CDR3 has 13 residues. The V end was cut by 3 bases, the J end by 4 bases, with 9 bases between. The DNA of the CDR3 is TGTGCCAGTAGTATGCGGGGGATCTATGGCTACACCTTC. Encoded protein: CASSMRGIYGYTF.

The V call is TRBV25-1, the J call TRBJ2-7; D assignment may be TRBD1 or TRBD2 (5 bases each). Germline CDR1 MGHDK, CDR2 SYGVNS. V lost 3 bases and J 1 base, leaving 13 bases between the germline ends. There are 15 residues in the CDR3. CDR3 coding DNA: TGTGCCAGCAGTGAGTCCGGGGCGATTTCCTACGAGCAGTACTTC. This codes for CASSESGAISYEQYF.

This sequence joins TRBV5-1 and TRBJ1-1; D gene ambiguous. Between the trimmed V and J ends, which lost 0 bases and 7 bases, there was a span of 13 bases. Germline CDR1 is SGHRS and CDR2 is YFSETQ. This CDR3 has 14 residues. CDR3 amino acids: CASSLARPGIEAFF. The CDR3 DNA reads TGCGCCAGCAGCTTGGCCCGGCCCGGGATTGAAGCTTTCTTT.

The CDR3 sequence: CASRPAGGPYVQYF. CDR3 nucleotides: TGTGCCAGCAGGCCAGCGGGGGGCCCTTATGTCCAGTACTTC. The chain recombines TRBV2 with TRBJ2-5; 9 bases match TRBD2. Germline CDR1 and CDR2: SNHLY and FYNNEI. V shed 6 bases, J shed 10 bases, and the junction held 12 bases outside the gene matches. The CDR3 is 14 residues long.

V and J are TRBV29-1 and TRBJ1-2; D is unclear. The germline gives CDR1 SQVTM, CDR2 ANQGSEA. Trimming took 7 bases from V and 3 from J, leaving 12 bases between them. CDR3 length: 12 amino acids. The DNA of the CDR3 is TGCAGCGCCGCGAGACTACACTATGGCTACACCTTC. Amino acid sequence: CSAARLHYGYTF.

The chain couples TRBV4-3 to TRBJ2-7; 11 bases match TRBD2. The CDR3 spans 15 residues. Per the germline V gene, CDR1 is LGHNA and CDR2 is YSLEER. V gave up 2 bases and J gave up 5 bases; unmatched junction bases: 5. DNA for the CDR3: TGCGCCAGCAGCCAATCTAGCGGGGGGACGAACGAGCAGTACTTC. It yields the protein CASSQSSGGTNEQYF.

This clone was counted only a few times. V is TRBV19 and J is TRBJ1-1, with D perhaps TRBD1 (6 bases). Germline CDR1 and CDR2: LNHDA and SQIVND (reference sequence). V was trimmed by 4 bases and J by 12 bases, leaving 15 bases between them. CDR3 length: 12 amino acids. The CDR3 nucleotides are TGTGCCAGTAGTAGCAGGGAACAGGGAACTTTCTTT. Its protein is CASSSREQGTFF.

This clone came up a few times. The V call is TRBV19, the J call TRBJ2-3, with D tentatively TRBD1 (6 bases). V was cut by 4 bases and J by 0 bases, with 8 bases left in between. The CDR3 length is 14 residues. Germline assignment: CDR1 LNHDA and CDR2 SQIVND (reference sequence). The CDR3 nucleotides are TGTGCCAGTAGTAGGCAGGGGAGCACAGATACGCAGTATTTT. Translated: CASSRQGSTDTQYF.

The chain links TRBV7-9 to TRBJ1-2, with TRBD1 matching 9 bases. The junction had 7 bases not matched to a gene; V was cut back by 2 bases and J by 3 bases. Germline V lookup: CDR1 SEHNR, CDR2 FQNEAQ (reference sequence). The CDR3 length is 16 residues. This CDR3 reads CASSLHRDRADYGYTF. CDR3 sequence (DNA): TGTGCCAGCAGCTTACATAGGGACAGGGCGGACTATGGCTACACCTTC.

The chain employs TRBV6-5 and TRBJ1-2; D unclear. Per germline, CDR1 MNHEY and CDR2 SVGAGI. Trimming took 5 bases from V and 4 from J, leaving 11 bases between them. This CDR3 is built from 13 residues. DNA for the CDR3: TGTGCCAGCAGTGATGCTAGCGTCTATGGCTACACCTTC. Protein: CASSDASVYGYTF.

This clone was counted once. The rearrangement links TRBV28 to TRBJ2-1; 8 positions agree with TRBD1. V was clipped by 1 base and J by 0 bases; unmatched bases: 2. The CDR3 has 16 amino acids. CDR1 and CDR2 from the germline V gene are MDHEN and SYDVKM. The CDR3 reads CASSLYGQGSYNEQFF. The CDR3 bases are TGTGCCAGCAGTTTATACGGACAGGGCTCCTACAATGAGCAGTTCTTC.

The J gene is TRBJ1-6, the V gene TRBV19; D unresolved. CDR1 LNHDA and CDR2 SQIVND come from the germline V gene (reference sequence). The CDR3 sequence is 14 residues long. V shed 9 bases and J shed 1 base, with 10 bases lying between them. CDR3 sequence: CASLVGSYNSPLHF. CDR3 bases: TGTGCCAGCCTGGTGGGGTCCTATAATTCACCCCTCCACTTT.

The gene calls are TRBV25-1 and TRBJ1-1; 7 bases map to TRBD1. The CDR3 length is 15 residues. From germline, CDR1 is MGHDK and CDR2 SYGVNS. V shed 1 base, J shed 3 bases, and the junction held 5 bases outside the gene matches. CDR3 amino acids: CASSESAGGYTEAFF. CDR3 in DNA: TGTGCCAGCAGTGAATCGGCAGGGGGTTACACTGAAGCTTTCTTT. Complete variable domain (other parts from reference TRBV25-1 and TRBJ1-1): EADIYQTPRYLVIGTGKKITLECSQTMGHDKMYWYQQDPGMELHLIHYSYGVNSTEKGDLSSESTVSRIRTEHFPLTLESARPSHTSQYLCASSESAGGYTEAFFGQGTRLTVV.

The chain is built from TRBV9 and TRBJ2-1, with TRBD2 identical over 9 bases. The ends lost 3 bases at V and 4 bases at J; junction bases unmatched: 11. CDR3 length: 17 residues. Germline V lookup: CDR1 SGDLS, CDR2 YYNGEE. Written as DNA, the CDR3 is TGTGCCAGCAGCGCCTCGGATAGCGGGGGAGGTTACAATGAGCAGTTCTTC. Translation gives CASSASDSGGGYNEQFF.

This clone was counted once. V usage is TRBV7-2 and J usage is TRBJ2-5, with 12 bases fitting TRBD2. CDR1 is SGHTA, CDR2 FQGNSA, per germline. Trimming took 3 bases from V and 4 from J; bases not matched to a gene: 0. The CDR3 extends over 14 amino acids. The CDR3, as DNA: TGTGCCAGCAGCTTGACTAGCGGGGGAGAGACCCAGTACTTC. Its translation: CASSLTSGGETQYF. Using reference TRBV7-2 and TRBJ2-5 for the parts outside the CDR3, the full variable domain is GAGVSQSPSNKVTEKGKDVELRCDPISGHTALYWYRQSLGQGLEFLIYFQGNSAPDKSGLPSDRFSAERTGGSVSTLTIQRTQQEDSAVYLCASSLTSGGETQYFGPGTRLLVL.

The chain is built from TRBV14 and TRBJ1-2; a weak D match, TRBD1 (5 bases). Trimming cost V 3 bases and J 4 bases, with 15 bases left between them. Germline V gives CDR1 SGHDN, CDR2 FVKESK. The CDR3 length is 15 residues. CDR3 nucleotides: TGTGCCAGCAGCCAGTACGTGGAGGGGACCTATGGCTACACCTTC. This translates into CASSQYVEGTYGYTF.

This rearrangement joins TRBV30 to TRBJ1-2; D possibly corresponds to TRBD1 (5 bases). V lost 3 bases and J lost 7, with 9 bases in between. Germline V CDR1 and CDR2: GTSNPN, SVGIG (reference sequence). The CDR3 has 11 residues. The CDR3 sequence is CAWRFGGGYTF. Here the CDR3 DNA reads TGTGCCTGGAGGTTCGGGGGTGGCTACACCTTC. The whole variable domain, filled in from reference TRBV30 and TRBJ1-2, reads SQTIHQWPATLVQPVGSPLSLECTVEGTSNPNLYWYRQAAGRGLQLLFYSVGIGQISSEVPQNLSASRPQDRQFILSSKKLLLSDSGFYLCAWRFGGGYTFGSGTRLTVV.

The chain employs TRBV7-9 and TRBJ2-5; the match to TRBD2 covers 11 bases. V was pared by 5 bases and J by 3 bases, with 11 bases of the junction left unmatched. CDR3 size: 17 residues. From germline, CDR1 is SEHNR and CDR2 FQNEAQ (reference sequence). The CDR3 spells CASSLGLAGQQKETQYF. The CDR3 coding sequence is TGTGCCAGCAGCCTCGGACTAGCGGGCCAACAAAAAGAGACCCAGTACTTC.

The chain carries TRBV7-6 and TRBJ2-2; a possible D gene is TRBD2 (6 bases). Deletions cut 5 bases from V and 4 bases from J, with 11 bases between. The CDR3 length is 14 residues. CDR1 is SGHVS and CDR2 is FNYEAQ in the germline V gene. CDR3 coding DNA: TGTGCCAGCAGCCGGGACTTCCGCACCGGGGAGCTGTTTTTT. Translation gives CASSRDFRTGELFF.

The J gene is TRBJ1-6, the V gene TRBV18; D unresolved. Germline CDR1 KGHSH, CDR2 LQKENI. Trimming took off 7 bases at V and 4 bases at J, with 11 bases between the two ends. The CDR3 contains 14 residues. The DNA for the CDR3 is TGTGCCAGCTGCCGGGGTCCATATAATTCACCCCTCCACTTT. It codes for CASCRGPYNSPLHF.

The gene calls are TRBV7-2 and TRBJ1-4; 9 nucleotides line up with TRBD1. Germline loops: CDR1 SGHTA, CDR2 FQGNSA. The CDR3 consists of 12 residues. Trimming took 10 bases from V and 7 from J; bases not matched to a gene: 4. The CDR3 DNA reads as TGTGCCATCGGACAGGGGTTTGAAAAACTGTTTTTT. This sequence encodes CAIGQGFEKLFF.

CDR3 sequence: CASSLYGNQPQHF. The CDR3 DNA reads TGTGCCAGCAGCCTTTACGGGAATCAGCCCCAGCATTTT. The chain carries TRBV6-5 and TRBJ1-5; D uncertain. The CDR3 is 13 residues long. CDR1 and CDR2 from the germline V gene are MNHEY and SVGAGI. V lost 6 bases to trimming and J lost 4 bases, with 10 bases between them.